The 18 T cell receptor beta chains presented below share a single source sample, sequenced in a study of T-cell memory formation after mild COVID-19. MiXCR, applied by TCRdb to the 5' RACE reads, yields one record per CDR3 protein. The table records about 7,000 distinct CDR3 sequences, 25% to 40% of them present only once. Sequences were obtained from PBMCs or a T cell subset sorted from them (not recorded which). The receptors here all came from an adult woman who had mild COVID-19 (a few samples of this study predate the infection). Cell type and time point are not known.

This sequence joins TRBV20-1 and TRBJ2-3; perhaps TRBD2 as D (6 bases). Germline assignment: CDR1 DFQATT and CDR2 SNEGSKA (reference sequence). V lost 4 bases to trimming and J lost 4 bases, with 24 bases between them. The length of the CDR3 is 17 residues. For the CDR3, the DNA is TGCAGTGCTAATGGGGACTCCCGTAAGGAAAGGGCAGATACGCAGTATTTT. Its protein is CSANGDSRKERADTQYF.

This clonotype was observed many times. V and J are TRBV5-1 and TRBJ2-1, with 11 bases that match TRBD2. Unmatched junction bases numbered 3, after V lost 7 bases and J lost 3 bases. CDR3 length: 14 residues. CDR1 SGHRS and CDR2 YFSETQ come from the germline V gene. The CDR3: CASQGLADYNEQFF. In nucleotides, the CDR3 is TGCGCCAGCCAGGGACTAGCGGACTACAATGAGCAGTTCTTC.

This clonotype came up many times. The CDR3 region has the DNA TGCAGTGCTAGACGGGACAGGGGGCAGTTTACTGAAGCTTTCTTT. This translates into CSARRDRGQFTEAFF. V gene TRBV20-1 combines with J gene TRBJ1-1; TRBD1 matches at 12 bases. Germline CDR1 DFQATT, CDR2 SNEGSKA (reference sequence). This CDR3 contains 15 residues. J lost 5 bases, V lost 2 bases, and 6 bases had no gene match.

The rearrangement links TRBV5-1 to TRBJ2-1, with TRBD1 matching over 7 bases. Germline V CDR1 and CDR2: SGHRS, YFSETQ. This CDR3 has 14 amino acids. V gave up 6 bases and J gave up 6 bases; unmatched junction bases: 9. CDR3 in amino acids: CASMLGGAGNEQFF. Here the CDR3 DNA reads TGCGCCAGCATGCTAGGGGGCGCGGGCAATGAGCAGTTCTTC.

This clonotype was recorded many times. The chain uses TRBV5-6 and TRBJ2-7, with 7 bases that match TRBD2. Germline CDR1 and CDR2: SGHDT and YYEEEE. The CDR3 runs to 15 residues. With V trimmed by 4 bases and J by 5 bases, 12 bases remained unmatched. Here the CDR3 reads CASSLLARGDNEQYF. CDR3 DNA sequence: TGTGCCAGCAGCCTCTTGGCCCGGGGGGATAACGAGCAGTACTTC.

The V gene is TRBV7-6, the J gene TRBJ2-5; D gene ambiguous. CDR1 is SGHVS, CDR2 FNYEAQ, per germline. Trimming cost V 5 bases and J 6 bases, with 13 bases left between them. This CDR3 is 13 amino acids long. The chain's CDR3 is CASSRPGLKTQYF. The DNA of the CDR3 is TGTGCCAGCAGCCGACCCGGGCTAAAGACCCAGTACTTC.

At least ten counts were recorded for this clonotype. This chain joins TRBV7-8 and TRBJ1-3, with D unresolved. The CDR3 runs 16 residues. Germline CDR1 SGHVS, CDR2 FQNEAQ. V lost 6 bases, J lost 3 bases, and 18 bases lay in between. CDR3 loop: CASRPSQTVGGNTIYF. The CDR3 bases are TGTGCCAGCAGGCCCTCCCAAACCGTAGGTGGAAACACCATATATTTT.

Many counts were recorded for this clonotype. The chain joins TRBV12-3 or TRBV12-4 to TRBJ2-7; no firm D call. CDR3 size: 11 residues. V was shortened by 5 bases and J by 3 bases, with 5 bases between the two germline ends. The CDR3: CASSILYEQYF. CDR3 bases: TGTGCCAGCAGTATCCTCTACGAGCAGTACTTC.

The sample holds many counts of this clonotype. V usage is TRBV4-2 and J usage is TRBJ2-7; D may be TRBD1 (5 bases). The length of the CDR3 is 15 residues. V was shortened by 0 bases and J by 2 bases, with 11 bases between the two germline ends. Looked up from germline, CDR1 is LGHNA and CDR2 is YNFKEQ. The CDR3 protein is CASSQDDKGAYEQYF. Here the CDR3 DNA reads TGTGCCAGCAGCCAAGATGATAAAGGGGCCTACGAGCAGTACTTC.

This clonotype has at least ten counts. V usage is TRBV4-3 and J usage is TRBJ2-1, with 10 bases that match TRBD2. V dropped 0 bases and J dropped 4; count of bases not matched to a gene: 6. CDR3 size: 17 residues. The germline CDR1 and CDR2 sequences are LGHNA and YSLEER. The CDR3 here is CASSQDGLAGEYNEQFF. Here the CDR3 DNA reads TGCGCCAGCAGCCAAGATGGGCTAGCGGGAGAGTACAATGAGCAGTTCTTC.

This clonotype showed up many times. The chain is built from TRBV7-9 and TRBJ2-3; D might be TRBD2 (5 bases). Germline CDR1 is SEHNR and CDR2 is FQNEAQ (reference sequence). The CDR3 runs 15 residues. Trimming cost V 0 bases and J 3 bases, with 10 bases left between them. The CDR3 loop is CASSLAPGVTDTQYF. The CDR3 coding sequence is TGTGCCAGCAGCTTAGCGCCCGGGGTTACAGATACGCAGTATTTT.

The chain combines TRBV18 with TRBJ1-2; D is undetermined. V dropped 2 bases and J dropped 2 bases, with 6 bases sitting between them. Germline V gene data show CDR1 as KGHSH and CDR2 as LQKENI. This CDR3 is 13 amino acids long. CDR3 in amino acids: CASSPGPNYGYTF. The DNA for the CDR3 is TGTGCCAGCTCACCAGGGCCGAACTATGGCTACACCTTC.

The chain employs TRBV7-2 and TRBJ2-5, with no clear D. Trimming removed 7 bases at V and 5 bases at J, with 17 bases between. Germline V gene data show CDR1 as SGHTA and CDR2 as FQGNSA. This CDR3 is built from 14 residues. CDR3 sequence (DNA): TGTGCCAGCACCTCACTCCTAGGGATGGAGACCCAGTACTTC. Translating gives CASTSLLGMETQYF.

By sample fraction, this clonotype is medium-sized. The rearrangement uses TRBV4-3 and TRBJ2-7, with D possibly matching TRBD2 (6 bases). The V end was cut by 1 base, the J end by 0 bases, with 13 bases between. This CDR3 is built from 16 residues. Per germline, CDR1 LGHNA and CDR2 YSLEER. CDR3 in amino acids: CASSQGPGLGSYEQYF. CDR3 DNA sequence: TGCGCCAGCAGCCAAGGGCCGGGACTGGGCTCCTACGAGCAGTACTTC.

This clonotype qualifies as medium-sized (0.01 to 0.1%). V gene TRBV7-3 combines with J gene TRBJ2-3; the match to TRBD2 covers 11 bases. Germline V gene data show CDR1 as SGHTA and CDR2 as FQGTGA. With V trimmed by 3 bases and J by 7 bases, 6 bases remained unmatched. CDR3 length equals 15 residues. DNA of the CDR3: TGTGCCAGCAGCTTTTATAGCGGGAGGGAGAATACGCAGTATTTT. As protein: CASSFYSGRENTQYF. Based on the CDR3 plus reference TRBV7-3 and TRBJ2-3, the full variable domain is GAGVSQTPSNKVTEKGKYVELRCDPISGHTALYWYRQSLGQGPEFLIYFQGTGAADDSGLPNDRFFAVRPEGSVSTLKIQRTERGDSAVYLCASSFYSGRENTQYFGPGTRLTVL.

This clonotype is medium-sized in the sample. The genes are TRBV12-3 or TRBV12-4 and TRBJ2-7; possible D gene TRBD1, 5 bases. The CDR3 is 13 amino acids. Trimming pared 6 bases from V and 0 bases from J, leaving 9 bases between. CDR3: CASSREFSYEQYF. CDR3 bases: TGTGCCAGCAGCAGGGAATTCTCCTACGAGCAGTACTTC.

Many counts were recorded for this clonotype. The chain couples TRBV6-2 or TRBV6-3 to TRBJ2-2; 14 bases map to TRBD2. V was clipped by 0 bases and J by 3 bases; unmatched bases: 6. CDR1 MNHEY and CDR2 SVGEGT come from the germline V gene. The CDR3 is made up of 19 amino acids. CDR3: CASSYSRGLAGGHTGELFF. DNA for the CDR3: TGTGCCAGCAGTTACTCGCGAGGACTAGCGGGAGGTCACACCGGGGAGCTGTTTTTT.

This clonotype qualifies as medium-sized. The chain links TRBV5-1 to TRBJ2-5; D is unclear. The CDR3 is made up of 14 amino acids. The germline V gene encodes CDR1 SGHRS and CDR2 YFSETQ. V shed 0 bases and J shed 0 bases, with 6 bases lying between them. The CDR3, as DNA: TGCGCCAGCAGCTTGGGGCCAGACCAAGAGACCCAGTACTTC. Amino acid sequence: CASSLGPDQETQYF.